This T cell receptor beta chain was recorded in a study of T cell responses to AZD1222 COVID-19 vaccine. The study's findings and limits: Repertoire samples came only from after the peak T cell response. Per reports, nearly half of all spike-specific TCRs target regions that are unmutated in variants. Regions 160-218 and 743-854 dominated among vaccine-associated CD4 TCRs spanning spike.

Repertoires were generated with immunoSEQ multiplex PCR, while TCRdb's copy carries only in-frame clones and drops some. Of 75,000 to 100,000 clones in the sample, approximately 84% were seen once. The CDR3 covers 14 residues. With 5 bases removed from V and 8 bases from J, the gap between germline ends came to 18 bases. Germline loops: CDR1 LNHDA, CDR2 SQIVND (reference sequence). As for this clone: No antigen is known for it.

This chain links TRBV19 with TRBJ1-2; D is undetermined. This receptor was identified in an adult in good health. The sample was peripheral blood, taken on day 0 of AZD1222 vaccination. The CDR3 reads CASSYSTRTRGYTF. CDR3 in DNA: TGTGCCAGTAGTTACTCTACCAGGACCAGAGGCTACACCTTC.